These 21 T cell receptor beta chains came from one sample sequenced in a study of regulatory T cells in long-lasting Graves disease. The time point was: newly diagnosed GD, antithyroid drugs for less than 3 months. After RNA was extracted from PBMCs, the TCR library was made from it. For TCR beta, libraries came from iRepertoire HTBI primers and Arm-PCR of CDR3 regions. MiXCR, run by TCRdb on the multiplex PCR reads, gives a single entry per CDR3 protein. The repertoire includes more than 450,000 distinct CDR3 sequences, about 16% of them detected once, and 9.5% to 15% sits in the top ten. The same specimen was also included in a second study, on T cells in Graves' hyperthyroidism and ophthalmopathy.

The source material was peripheral blood mononuclear cells (PBMCs), sampled at new diagnosis, from a patient treated with antithyroid drugs. The origin of the receptors is a man aged 35 to 55 with Graves disease.

A note on this clonotype: This sequence is one base from a far larger clone and is likely a read error. The CDR3 protein is CASSYPTGGRGCTF. The CDR3 DNA is TGTGCCAGCAGTTACCCAACCGGGGGCAGGGGCTGCACCTTC. V gene TRBV5-6 combines with J gene TRBJ1-2; D is perhaps TRBD1 (6 bases). This CDR3 is built from 14 residues. Germline V gives CDR1 SGHDT, CDR2 YYEEEE.

This clonotype was seen repeatedly, ten times or more. The chain is built from TRBV28 and TRBJ1-1, with TRBD1 matching 12 bases. Germline V gene sequence: CDR1 MDHEN, CDR2 SYDVKM. CDR3 size: 17 residues. Losses at the gene ends were 4 bases for V and 4 bases for J; bases not matched to a gene: 10. CDR3 loop: CASSSTGQGAGSTEAFF. CDR3 nucleotides: TGTGCCAGCAGTTCGACGGGACAGGGGGCTGGGAGCACTGAAGCTTTCTTT.

This clonotype was picked up many times. This chain links TRBV6-5 with TRBJ2-5, with 12 bases matching TRBD2. V was clipped by 2 bases and J by 6 bases; unmatched bases: 7. Germline lookup yields CDR1 MNHEY and CDR2 SVGAGI. The CDR3 covers 16 residues. The CDR3 nucleotides read TGTGCCAGCAGTTACCCGACTAGCGGGAGCAGGAAGACCCAGTACTTC. Translated, it gives CASSYPTSGSRKTQYF.

This clonotype occurred many times. V gene TRBV28 combines with J gene TRBJ1-5, with D unresolved. The CDR3 length is 14 residues. CDR1 and CDR2 from the germline V gene are MDHEN and SYDVKM. Trimming removed 5 bases from V and 3 bases from J, with 11 bases in between. The CDR3 region has the DNA TGTGCCAGCAGTACGGGAGTGTTCAATCAGCCCCAGCATTTT. Its protein is CASSTGVFNQPQHF. Full variable domain (remainder filled in from reference TRBV28 and TRBJ1-5): DVKVTQSSRYLVKRTGEKVFLECVQDMDHENMFWYRQDPGLGLRLIYFSYDVKMKEKGDIPEGYSVSREKKERFSLILESASTNQTSMYLCASSTGVFNQPQHFGDGTRLSIL.

The chain couples TRBV5-6 to TRBJ2-1; D gene uncertain. Germline values: CDR1 SGHDT, CDR2 YYEEEE. The CDR3 spans 13 residues. V was cut by 1 base and J by 8 bases, with 10 bases left in between. CDR3: CASSLLSIDEQFF. The CDR3, as DNA: TGTGCCAGCAGCTTGCTAAGCATAGATGAGCAGTTCTTC.

This chain uses TRBV27 with TRBJ2-1, with D unresolved. Gene TRBJ2-5 matches the end of the DNA better, so the J call may be wrong. Germline-derived CDR1 and CDR2 are MNHEY and SMNVEV (reference sequence). The CDR3 totals 15 residues. The CDR3 protein is CASSFSTARIETQYF. The CDR3 DNA sequence: TGTGCCAGCAGTTTCAGCACAGCCCGGATAGAGACCCAGTACTTC.

The chain has TRBV20-1 and TRBJ2-3; D may match TRBD1 or TRBD2 (6 bases each). V was clipped by 2 bases and J by 11 bases, with 23 bases between them. Germline values: CDR1 DFQATT, CDR2 SNEGSKA (reference sequence). The CDR3 sequence is 15 residues long. The CDR3 DNA reads TGCAGTGCTAGACCAAGGGGGGCGGAATTTAGTGGGCAGTATTTT. It translates to CSARPRGAEFSGQYF.

This clonotype has a count of ten or more. The chain carries TRBV6-1 and TRBJ2-1; TRBD1 aligns across 8 bases. Germline loops: CDR1 MNHNS, CDR2 SASEGT. V shed 2 bases, J shed 7 bases, and the junction held 10 bases outside the gene matches. There are 16 residues in the CDR3. DNA of the CDR3: TGTGCCAGCAGTGAAATCGGGACAGGTTTAGGTAATGAGCAGTTCTTC. Its protein product is CASSEIGTGLGNEQFF.

This clonotype was recorded only once. This may arise from a read error, as a much more abundant clone is one base away. The chain employs TRBV11-2 and TRBJ2-1; no firm D call. The V gene lost 8 bases and the J gene lost 9 bases, with 20 bases spanning the gap. The CDR3 is 14 amino acids. The germline V gene encodes CDR1 SGHAT and CDR2 FQNNGV. The CDR3 reads CASSLLVREAEQFF. CDR3 nucleotides: TGTGCCAGCTCACTTCTTGTAAGAGAGGCTGAGCAGTTCTTC.

The genes are TRBV24-1 and TRBJ2-2; a weak D match, TRBD2 (6 bases). Trimming took off 9 bases at V and 1 base at J, with 11 bases between the two ends. From germline, CDR1 is KGHDR and CDR2 SFDVKD. The CDR3 covers 14 residues. This chain's CDR3 is CATRGAGNTGELFF. The DNA for the CDR3 is TGTGCCACCCGAGGAGCGGGGAACACCGGGGAGCTGTTTTTT.

In its sample, this clonotype was seen a few times. The V gene is TRBV12-5, the J gene TRBJ1-5; D gene uncertain. CDR3 length: 13 residues. The germline V gene encodes CDR1 LGHNT and CDR2 FRNRAP. V was cut by 2 bases and J by 10 bases, with 12 bases left in between. This CDR3 reads CASGLRPTSPQHF. The CDR3 DNA reads TGTGCTAGTGGTTTGAGGCCCACTAGTCCCCAGCATTTT.

This clonotype was counted only a few times. V and J are TRBV10-3 and TRBJ1-2; maybe TRBD1 (6 bases). This CDR3 spans 16 amino acids. CDR1 ENHRY and CDR2 SYGVKD come from the germline V gene. V was trimmed by 0 bases and J by 1 base, leaving 12 bases between them. The CDR3 region has the DNA TGTGCCATCAGTGAGTCGGCGGGGGGCAGTAACTATGGCTACACCTTC. It translates to CAISESAGGSNYGYTF.

This clonotype was detected many times. This chain joins TRBV13 and TRBJ2-7; D gene unclear. CDR1 and CDR2 (germline): PRHDT, FYEKMQ (reference sequence). V lost 5 bases and J lost 3, with 20 bases in between. CDR3 length: 16 residues. The CDR3 here is CASSNRGRADLYEQYF. DNA of the CDR3: TGTGCCAGCAGCAACCGCGGAAGGGCGGACCTCTACGAGCAGTACTTC.

The sample holds many counts of this clonotype. This chain links TRBV12-3 or TRBV12-4 with TRBJ2-7; unclear D gene. The length of the CDR3 is 10 residues. Deletions cut 8 bases from V and 7 bases from J, with 9 bases between. For the CDR3, the DNA is TGTGCCAGCGGTCAACAGGAGCAGTACTTC. This encodes CASGQQEQYF.

The rearrangement uses TRBV24-1 and TRBJ2-3; D remains ambiguous. The CDR3 is 13 residues long. CDR1 KGHDR and CDR2 SFDVKD come from the germline V gene. V shed 3 bases and J shed 5 bases, with 8 bases lying between them. The CDR3 region is CATSDGPGDTQYF. The CDR3 DNA reads TGTGCCACCAGTGATGGGCCGGGAGATACGCAGTATTTT.

Ten or more counts support this clonotype. V and J are TRBV28 and TRBJ2-1; 10 positions match TRBD1. This CDR3 contains 15 residues. V lost 8 bases, J lost 10 bases, and 14 bases stayed unmatched. Germline lookup yields CDR1 MDHEN and CDR2 SYDVKM. Written as DNA, the CDR3 is TGTGCCAGCTGGATGCCCGGGACAGGGGACGGGGAGCAGTTCTTC. It codes for CASWMPGTGDGEQFF.

The CDR3 DNA is TGCGCCAGCAGCTACGATCGCTACAATGAGCAGTTCTTC. Its protein is CASSYDRYNEQFF. V and J are TRBV5-1 and TRBJ2-1; the D is unclear. V gave up 3 bases and J gave up 3 bases, with 7 bases separating them. Germline V gives CDR1 SGHRS, CDR2 YFSETQ. The length of the CDR3 is 13 residues.

J is TRBJ2-4 and V is TRBV10-3; TRBD2 matches 7 bases. Germline-derived CDR1 and CDR2 are ENHRY and SYGVKD. The CDR3 spans 16 residues. V shed 3 bases, J shed 3 bases, and the junction held 8 bases outside the gene matches. The CDR3 sequence: CAISERAGENKNIQYF. Written as DNA, the CDR3 is TGTGCCATCAGTGAACGGGCGGGGGAGAACAAAAACATTCAGTACTTC.

This clonotype appeared many times. V is TRBV28 and J is TRBJ1-5, with D possibly being TRBD1 (5 bases). The germline gives CDR1 MDHEN, CDR2 SYDVKM. This CDR3 is built from 15 residues. The V gene lost 5 bases and the J gene lost 0 bases, with 11 bases spanning the gap. In DNA form, the CDR3 reads TGTGCCAGCAGTGCCCTGGGGGATAGCAATCAGCCCCAGCATTTT. Its translation: CASSALGDSNQPQHF. Full variable domain (rest looked up from reference TRBV28 and TRBJ1-5): DVKVTQSSRYLVKRTGEKVFLECVQDMDHENMFWYRQDPGLGLRLIYFSYDVKMKEKGDIPEGYSVSREKKERFSLILESASTNQTSMYLCASSALGDSNQPQHFGDGTRLSIL.

This clonotype was counted ten times or more. The chain is built from TRBV9 and TRBJ2-2, with D uncertain. The CDR3 is 13 residues long. Deletions cut 6 bases from V and 0 bases from J, with 6 bases between. CDR1 and CDR2 (germline): SGDLS, YYNGEE. The CDR3 sequence: CASTRANTGELFF. CDR3 nucleotide sequence: TGTGCCAGCACCAGAGCGAACACCGGGGAGCTGTTTTTT. Full variable domain (remainder filled in from reference TRBV9 and TRBJ2-2): DSGVTQTPKHLITATGQRVTLRCSPRSGDLSVYWYQQSLDQGLQFLIQYYNGEERAKGNILERFSAQQFPDLHSELNLSSLELGDSALYFCASTRANTGELFFGEGSRLTVL.

Ten or more counts support this clonotype. The gene calls are TRBV3-1 and TRBJ2-3, with 7 bases aligning to TRBD2. Germline values: CDR1 LGHDT, CDR2 YNNKEL (reference sequence). J lost 2 bases, V lost 4 bases, and 12 bases had no gene match. The CDR3 has 17 amino acids. CDR3 nucleotide sequence: TGTGCCAGCAGCCGCCTGGGGGGACTATCGTACACAGATACGCAGTATTTT. Translated, it gives CASSRLGGLSYTDTQYF.